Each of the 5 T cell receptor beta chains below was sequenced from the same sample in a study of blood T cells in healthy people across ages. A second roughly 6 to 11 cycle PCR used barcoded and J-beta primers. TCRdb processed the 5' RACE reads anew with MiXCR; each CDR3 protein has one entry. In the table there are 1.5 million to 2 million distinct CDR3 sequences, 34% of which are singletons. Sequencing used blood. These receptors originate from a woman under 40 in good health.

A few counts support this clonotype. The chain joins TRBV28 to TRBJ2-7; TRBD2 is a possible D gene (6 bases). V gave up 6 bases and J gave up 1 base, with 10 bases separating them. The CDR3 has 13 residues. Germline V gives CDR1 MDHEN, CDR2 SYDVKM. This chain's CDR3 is CASRLRGSYEQYF. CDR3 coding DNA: TGTGCCAGCAGGCTCCGGGGGTCCTACGAGCAGTACTTC.

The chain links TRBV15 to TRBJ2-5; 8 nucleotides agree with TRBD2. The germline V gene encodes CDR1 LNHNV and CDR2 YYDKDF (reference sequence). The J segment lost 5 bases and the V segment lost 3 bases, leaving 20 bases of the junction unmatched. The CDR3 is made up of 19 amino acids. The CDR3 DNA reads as TGTGCCACCAGCAGGGCAAGACTGGCGGGAGGTTGGCCCGATGAGACCCAGTACTTC. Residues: CATSRARLAGGWPDETQYF.

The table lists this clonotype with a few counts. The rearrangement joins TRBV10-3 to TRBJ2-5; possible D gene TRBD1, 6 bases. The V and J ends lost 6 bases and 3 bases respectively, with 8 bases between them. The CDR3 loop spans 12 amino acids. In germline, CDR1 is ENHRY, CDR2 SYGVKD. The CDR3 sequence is CAIRGAKETQYF. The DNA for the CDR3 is TGTGCCATCAGGGGGGCGAAAGAGACCCAGTACTTC.

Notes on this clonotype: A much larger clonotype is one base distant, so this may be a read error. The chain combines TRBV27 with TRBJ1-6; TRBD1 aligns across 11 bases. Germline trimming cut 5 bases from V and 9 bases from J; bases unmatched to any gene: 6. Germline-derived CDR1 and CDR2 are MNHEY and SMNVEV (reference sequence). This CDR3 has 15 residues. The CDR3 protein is CASSLWTGGFSPLHF. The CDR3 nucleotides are TGTGCCAGCAGTCTGTGGACAGGGGGCTTTTCACCCCTCCACTTT.

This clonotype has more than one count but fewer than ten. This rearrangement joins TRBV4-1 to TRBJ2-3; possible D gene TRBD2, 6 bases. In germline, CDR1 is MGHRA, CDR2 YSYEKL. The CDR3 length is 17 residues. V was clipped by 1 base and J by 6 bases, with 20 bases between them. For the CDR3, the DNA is TGCGCCAGCAGCCAAGCCCTGGCGGGATCATATGGGGATACGCAGTATTTT. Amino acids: CASSQALAGSYGDTQYF.